The rows below give T cell receptor beta chains drawn from one sample of a study of blood T cell repertoires in COVID-19. Only in-frame clones appear in the TCRdb table, and some are missing; sequencing was by immunoSEQ multiplex PCR. The sample shows approximately 240,000 clones, under 85% of them seen only once. Sequencing input: peripheral blood. These TCRs come from a woman aged 25 to 45 with COVID-19, enrolled during active disease. CDR3s include the opening cysteine and the closing phenylalanine or tryptophan. The D gene is left open where the match is weak. Size tells how often a clone was seen (once, few, many) or the class of an expanded clone, and some rows leave it out.

len: 17; abundance: .; j_gene: TRBJ2-1; v_gene: TRBV4-3; d_gene: TRBD1; CDR3aa: CASSQEWDSLFYNEQFF; CDR3nt: TGCGCCAGCAGCCAAGAATGGGACAGCCTCTTCTACAATGAGCAGTTCTTC
len: 14; abundance: .; j_gene: TRBJ2-5; v_gene: TRBV7-9; d_gene: TRBD2; CDR3aa: CASSLGGSQETQYF; CDR3nt: TGTGCCAGCAGCTTGGGGGGGTCCCAAGAGACCCAGTACTTC
len: 14; abundance: .; j_gene: TRBJ2-1; v_gene: TRBV27; d_gene: TRBD2; CDR3aa: CASSPGTSVGEQFF; CDR3nt: TGTGCCAGCAGCCCCGGGACTAGCGTCGGTGAGCAGTTCTTC
len: 13; abundance: .; j_gene: TRBJ2-3; v_gene: TRBV4-2; d_gene: .; CDR3aa: CASSQVTPDTQYF; CDR3nt: TGTGCCAGCAGCCAAGTCACTCCAGATACGCAGTATTTT
len: 15; abundance: .; j_gene: TRBJ1-5; v_gene: TRBV6-5; d_gene: .; CDR3aa: CASDRGPYSNQPQHF; CDR3nt: TGTGCCAGCGACCGGGGTCCGTATAGCAATCAGCCCCAGCATTTT
len: 14; abundance: .; j_gene: TRBJ1-6; v_gene: TRBV13; d_gene: .; CDR3aa: CASSLSLGDSPLHF; CDR3nt: TGTGCCAGCAGCTTATCCCTCGGTGATTCACCCCTCCACTTT
len: 15; abundance: once; j_gene: TRBJ1-1; v_gene: TRBV7-6; d_gene: .; CDR3aa: CASSLGPGENTEAFF; CDR3nt: TGTGCCAGCAGCTTAGGGCCAGGGGAGAACACTGAAGCTTTCTTT
len: 16; abundance: .; j_gene: TRBJ2-3; v_gene: TRBV10-2; d_gene: TRBD2; CDR3aa: CASRPGAGGPADTQYF; CDR3nt: TGCGCCAGCAGACCCGGGGCGGGGGGGCCAGCAGATACGCAGTATTTT
len: 17; abundance: .; j_gene: TRBJ2-1; v_gene: TRBV6-2/TRBV6-3; d_gene: TRBD2; CDR3aa: CASSYLASGRVYNEQFF; CDR3nt: TGTGCCAGCAGTTACTTGGCTAGCGGGAGGGTTTACAATGAGCAGTTCTTC
len: 15; abundance: .; j_gene: TRBJ2-7; v_gene: TRBV11-2; d_gene: TRBD1; CDR3aa: CASSRYRDSSYEQYF; CDR3nt: TGTGCCAGCAGCCGATATCGGGACAGCTCCTACGAGCAGTACTTC
len: 15; abundance: .; j_gene: TRBJ2-3; v_gene: TRBV5-1; d_gene: .; CDR3aa: CASSLLAANSDTQYF; CDR3nt: TGCGCCAGCAGCTTGCTAGCAGCCAACTCAGATACGCAGTATTTT
len: 15; abundance: .; j_gene: TRBJ2-5; v_gene: TRBV7-6; d_gene: .; CDR3aa: CASSLGAGSRETQYF; CDR3nt: TGTGCCAGCAGCTTAGGGGCAGGCTCTCGAGAGACCCAGTACTTC
len: 15; abundance: .; j_gene: TRBJ2-2; v_gene: TRBV7-9; d_gene: TRBD1; CDR3aa: CASSLRQGNTGELFF; CDR3nt: TGTGCCAGCAGCCTACGACAGGGTAACACCGGGGAGCTGTTTTTT
len: 16; abundance: .; j_gene: TRBJ1-6; v_gene: TRBV3-1/TRBV3-2; d_gene: TRBD1; CDR3aa: CASSHRDRGANSPLHF; CDR3nt: TGTGCCAGCAGCCACCGGGACAGGGGGGCTAATTCACCCCTCCACTTT
len: 17; abundance: .; j_gene: TRBJ2-1; v_gene: TRBV5-1; d_gene: TRBD2; CDR3aa: CASSSLTSGGHSNEQFF; CDR3nt: TGCGCCAGCAGCTCGCTGACTAGCGGGGGCCATTCAAATGAGCAGTTCTTC
len: 14; abundance: .; j_gene: TRBJ2-5; v_gene: TRBV27; d_gene: .; CDR3aa: CASSLRRSQETQYF; CDR3nt: TGTGCCAGCAGTTTGAGGCGGTCCCAAGAGACCCAGTACTTC
len: 18; abundance: .; j_gene: TRBJ2-7; v_gene: TRBV11-2; d_gene: TRBD1; CDR3aa: CASSPYNLGQGALYEQYF; CDR3nt: TGTGCCAGCAGCCCTTACAACCTCGGACAGGGGGCGTTGTACGAGCAGTACTTC
len: 15; abundance: .; j_gene: TRBJ1-5; v_gene: TRBV9; d_gene: .; CDR3aa: CASSVGGKPNQPQHF; CDR3nt: TGTGCCAGCAGCGTAGGCGGGAAGCCGAATCAGCCCCAGCATTTT
len: 18; abundance: .; j_gene: TRBJ2-2; v_gene: TRBV7-3; d_gene: TRBD2; CDR3aa: CASSQWAGLAGNTGELFF; CDR3nt: TGTGCCAGCAGCCAATGGGCGGGACTAGCGGGGAACACCGGGGAGCTGTTTTTT
len: 12; abundance: few; j_gene: TRBJ1-6; v_gene: TRBV5-6; d_gene: .; CDR3aa: CASSLKGSPLHF; CDR3nt: TGTGCCAGCAGCTTGAAGGGGTCACCCCTCCACTTT
len: 14; abundance: .; j_gene: TRBJ2-7; v_gene: TRBV7-3; d_gene: TRBD2; CDR3aa: CASSFSGSSYEQYF; CDR3nt: TGTGCCAGCAGCTTTAGCGGGAGTTCCTACGAGCAGTACTTC
len: 14; abundance: .; j_gene: TRBJ1-1; v_gene: TRBV9; d_gene: TRBD1; CDR3aa: CASSLWDRNTEAFF; CDR3nt: TGTGCCAGCAGCCTATGGGACAGAAACACTGAAGCTTTCTTT
len: 16; abundance: .; j_gene: TRBJ2-5; v_gene: TRBV19; d_gene: .; CDR3aa: CASSINTGNNQETQYF; CDR3nt: TGTGCCAGTAGTATTAACACAGGGAACAACCAAGAGACCCAGTACTTC
len: 15; abundance: few; j_gene: TRBJ1-4; v_gene: TRBV10-1; d_gene: .; CDR3aa: CASSVGGEQDLKLFF; CDR3nt: TGCGCCAGCAGCGTCGGTGGAGAACAGGATTTGAAACTGTTTTTT
len: 15; abundance: .; j_gene: TRBJ2-7; v_gene: TRBV15; d_gene: .; CDR3aa: CATSRGGVASGEQYF; CDR3nt: TGTGCCACCAGCAGAGGGGGGGTTGCCTCGGGCGAGCAGTACTTC
len: 15; abundance: few; j_gene: TRBJ2-1; v_gene: TRBV3-1/TRBV3-2; d_gene: TRBD2; CDR3aa: CASSQGGLVRNEQFF; CDR3nt: TGTGCCAGCAGCCAAGGGGGACTAGTGAGAAATGAGCAGTTCTTC
len: 14; abundance: .; j_gene: TRBJ1-2; v_gene: TRBV27; d_gene: TRBD1; CDR3aa: CASSPNRGGYGYTF; CDR3nt: TGTGCCAGCAGTCCGAACAGGGGAGGCTATGGCTACACCTTC
len: 13; abundance: .; j_gene: TRBJ1-1; v_gene: TRBV27; d_gene: .; CDR3aa: CASSPRQNTEAFF; CDR3nt: TGTGCCAGCAGTCCCAGGCAGAACACTGAAGCTTTCTTT
len: 14; abundance: .; j_gene: TRBJ1-2; v_gene: TRBV19; d_gene: .; CDR3aa: CASGAYGRGHGYTF; CDR3nt: TGTGCCAGCGGGGCCTATGGCAGGGGCCATGGCTACACCTTC
len: 12; abundance: .; j_gene: TRBJ1-2; v_gene: TRBV30; d_gene: TRBD1; CDR3aa: CAWDRGNYGYTF; CDR3nt: TGTGCTTGGGACAGGGGGAACTATGGCTACACCTTC
len: 14; abundance: .; j_gene: TRBJ1-1; v_gene: TRBV5-4; d_gene: .; CDR3aa: CASSPGGLNTEAFF; CDR3nt: TGTGCCAGCAGCCCGGGGGGACTAAACACTGAAGCTTTCTTT
len: 15; abundance: .; j_gene: TRBJ2-7; v_gene: TRBV3-1/TRBV3-2; d_gene: .; CDR3aa: CASSPPGGCKDEQYF; CDR3nt: TGTGCCAGCAGCCCCCCTGGCGGGTGTAAGGACGAGCAGTACTTC
len: 15; abundance: once; j_gene: TRBJ2-3; v_gene: TRBV28; d_gene: TRBD2; CDR3aa: CASSFSGGALDTQYF; CDR3nt: TGTGCCAGCAGTTTTAGCGGGGGGGCCCTAGATACGCAGTATTTT
len: 15; abundance: .; j_gene: TRBJ2-1; v_gene: TRBV27; d_gene: .; CDR3aa: CASSQRQEPGDEQFF; CDR3nt: TGTGCCAGCAGTCAGAGACAGGAGCCAGGGGATGAGCAGTTCTTC
len: 19; abundance: .; j_gene: TRBJ2-5; v_gene: TRBV6-1; d_gene: TRBD2; CDR3aa: CASSEPASGRLRVTETQYF; CDR3nt: TGTGCCAGCAGTGAACCCGCTAGCGGGAGGCTAAGGGTGACGGAGACCCAGTACTTC
len: 16; abundance: .; j_gene: TRBJ1-5; v_gene: TRBV3-1/TRBV3-2; d_gene: TRBD1; CDR3aa: CASSPSLDRGDQPQHF; CDR3nt: TGTGCCAGCAGCCCCTCTCTGGACAGGGGCGATCAGCCCCAGCATTTT
len: 15; abundance: .; j_gene: TRBJ2-2; v_gene: TRBV30; d_gene: TRBD2; CDR3aa: CAGEGIAGETGELFF; CDR3nt: TGTGCCGGAGAGGGTATAGCGGGAGAAACCGGGGAGCTGTTTTTT
len: 15; abundance: once; j_gene: TRBJ1-1; v_gene: TRBV9; d_gene: .; CDR3aa: CASSVEGHSNTEAFF; CDR3nt: TGTGCCAGCAGCGTAGAGGGACACTCGAACACTGAAGCTTTCTTT
len: 14; abundance: .; j_gene: TRBJ1-4; v_gene: TRBV7-9; d_gene: TRBD1; CDR3aa: CASATSGTGVKLFF; CDR3nt: TGTGCCAGTGCTACCTCCGGGACAGGGGTAAAACTGTTTTTT
len: 12; abundance: .; j_gene: TRBJ1-1; v_gene: TRBV7-2; d_gene: .; CDR3aa: CASSPMTQAAFF; CDR3nt: TGTGCCAGCAGCCCCATGACCCAGGCGGCTTTCTTT
len: 12; abundance: .; j_gene: TRBJ2-7; v_gene: TRBV5-1; d_gene: .; CDR3aa: CASSFEGYEQYF; CDR3nt: TGCGCCAGCAGCTTCGAGGGCTACGAGCAGTACTTC
len: 15; abundance: .; j_gene: TRBJ1-2; v_gene: TRBV6-4; d_gene: .; CDR3aa: CASSDSSDTSYGYTF; CDR3nt: TGTGCCAGCAGTGACTCTTCGGACACCTCCTATGGCTACACCTTC
len: 14; abundance: .; j_gene: TRBJ1-2; v_gene: TRBV11-2; d_gene: .; CDR3aa: CASSSIQQGSGYTF; CDR3nt: TGTGCCAGCAGCTCGATACAACAGGGATCGGGCTACACCTTC
len: 15; abundance: .; j_gene: TRBJ2-5; v_gene: TRBV28; d_gene: .; CDR3aa: CASSLSHGEQETQYF; CDR3nt: TGTGCCAGCAGTTTGTCCCACGGGGAGCAAGAGACCCAGTACTTC
len: 15; abundance: .; j_gene: TRBJ2-5; v_gene: TRBV9; d_gene: .; CDR3aa: CASSVNDGGGETQYF; CDR3nt: TGTGCCAGCAGCGTTAATGATGGGGGCGGAGAGACCCAGTACTTC
len: 16; abundance: .; j_gene: TRBJ1-5; v_gene: TRBV7-2; d_gene: .; CDR3aa: CASSPLDRNSNQPQHF; CDR3nt: TGTGCCAGCAGCCCCCTGGACAGAAATAGCAATCAGCCCCAGCATTTT
len: 17; abundance: .; j_gene: TRBJ1-2; v_gene: TRBV19; d_gene: TRBD1; CDR3aa: CASSIDTTGAENYGYTF; CDR3nt: TGTGCCAGTAGTATAGATACGACAGGGGCGGAAAACTATGGCTACACCTTC
len: 13; abundance: .; j_gene: TRBJ1-1; v_gene: TRBV6-5; d_gene: .; CDR3aa: CASRISVGTEAFF; CDR3nt: TGTGCCAGCAGGATAAGCGTCGGCACTGAAGCTTTCTTT
len: 15; abundance: .; j_gene: TRBJ1-2; v_gene: TRBV10-3; d_gene: TRBD1; CDR3aa: CAIRTGTEHDWGYTF; CDR3nt: TGTGCCATCAGAACCGGGACAGAGCACGACTGGGGCTACACCTTC